This TCR beta chain was captured in a study of blood T cell repertoires in COVID-19. Study-level information: The analysed material was cDNA or gDNA that came from T cells, B-cell-depleted T cells, or PBMCs.

In assigning cohorts, the study relied on participant-reported clinical history. This clone came up once. The identical CDR3 is also encoded by other nucleotide sequences in the sample. Clones were read by immunoSEQ multiplex PCR, and TCRdb kept only the in-frame ones, dropping some. Of roughly 400,000 clones in the sample, 90% were seen once. Sequenced input: PBMCs or T cells enriched from blood (not recorded which). This TCR was sampled from a young man who had recovered from COVID-19.

The chain's CDR3 is CASSRGRASYEQYF. The CDR3 bases are TGCGCCAGCAGCCGCGGGAGGGCCTCCTACGAGCAGTACTTC. V and J are TRBV4-1 and TRBJ2-7; 9 bases are shared with TRBD2. The CDR3 is made up of 14 amino acids. The germline gives CDR1 MGHRA, CDR2 YSYEKL. V gave up 4 bases and J gave up 0 bases; unmatched junction bases: 1.